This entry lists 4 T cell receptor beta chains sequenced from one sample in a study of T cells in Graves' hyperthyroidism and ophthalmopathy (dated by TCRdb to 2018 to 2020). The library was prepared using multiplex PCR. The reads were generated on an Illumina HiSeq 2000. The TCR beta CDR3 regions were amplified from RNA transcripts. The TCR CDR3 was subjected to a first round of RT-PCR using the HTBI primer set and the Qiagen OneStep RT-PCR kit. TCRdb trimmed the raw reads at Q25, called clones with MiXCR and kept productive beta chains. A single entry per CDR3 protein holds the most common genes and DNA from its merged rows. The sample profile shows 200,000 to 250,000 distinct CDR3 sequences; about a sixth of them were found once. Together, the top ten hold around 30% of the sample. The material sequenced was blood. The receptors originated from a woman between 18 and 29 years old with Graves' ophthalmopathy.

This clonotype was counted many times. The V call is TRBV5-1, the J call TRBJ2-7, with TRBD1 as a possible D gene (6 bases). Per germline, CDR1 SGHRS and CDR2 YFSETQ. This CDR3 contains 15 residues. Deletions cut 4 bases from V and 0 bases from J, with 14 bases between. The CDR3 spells CASSGPTGLSYEQYF. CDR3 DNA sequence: TGCGCCAGCAGCGGGCCGACAGGACTCTCCTACGAGCAGTACTTC.

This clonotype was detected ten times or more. CDR3 amino acids: CASSTQGDEKLFF. The CDR3 DNA is TGTGCCAGCTCCACACAGGGGGATGAAAAACTGTTTTTT. The chain combines TRBV18 with TRBJ1-4, with TRBD1 identical over 8 bases. The CDR3 spans 13 residues. V shed 6 bases and J 6 bases; nucleotides not matched to a gene: 3. The germline gives CDR1 KGHSH, CDR2 LQKENI. The entire variable domain, with the rest obtained from reference TRBV18 and TRBJ1-4, is as follows: NAGVMQNPRHLVRRRGQEARLRCSPMKGHSHVYWYRQLPEEGLKFMVYLQKENIIDESGMPKERFSAEFPKEGPSILRIQQVVRGDSAAYFCASSTQGDEKLFFGSGTQLSVL.

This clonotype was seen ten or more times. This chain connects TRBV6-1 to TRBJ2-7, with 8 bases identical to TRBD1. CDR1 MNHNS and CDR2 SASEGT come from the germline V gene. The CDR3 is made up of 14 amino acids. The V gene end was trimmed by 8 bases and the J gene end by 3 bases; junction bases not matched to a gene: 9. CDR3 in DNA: TGTGCCAGCCGCCGACAGGGGACTCTCTACGAGCAGTACTTC. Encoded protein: CASRRQGTLYEQYF.

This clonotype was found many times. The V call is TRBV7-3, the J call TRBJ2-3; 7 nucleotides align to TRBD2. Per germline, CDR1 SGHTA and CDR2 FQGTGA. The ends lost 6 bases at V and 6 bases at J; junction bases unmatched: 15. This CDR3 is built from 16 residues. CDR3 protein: CASSHFGAGAVDTQYF. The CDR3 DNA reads TGTGCCAGCAGTCACTTTGGGGCGGGAGCGGTCGATACGCAGTATTTT.